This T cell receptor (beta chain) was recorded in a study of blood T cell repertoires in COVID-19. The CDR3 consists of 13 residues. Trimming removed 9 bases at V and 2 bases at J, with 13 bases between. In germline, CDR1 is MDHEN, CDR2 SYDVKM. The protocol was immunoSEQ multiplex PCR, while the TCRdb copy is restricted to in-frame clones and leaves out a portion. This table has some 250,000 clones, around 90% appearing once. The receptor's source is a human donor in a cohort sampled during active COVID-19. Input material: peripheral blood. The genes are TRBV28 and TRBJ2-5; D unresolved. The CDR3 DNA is TGTGCCAGTACCCTCCCCGGGCAAGAGACCCAGTACTTC. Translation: CASTLPGQETQYF.